This T cell receptor (beta chain) was documented in a study of long-term antiretroviral therapy in people with HIV. Run at survey level, the immunoSEQ assay was version v3.0. The repertoire was sequenced with immunoSEQ multiplex PCR; TCRdb's copy has only in-frame clones and lacks some. The sample yields 34,000 or so clones, about 85% seen once. Findings and limits, study-wide: Nothing was known about ART adherence, viral resistance or changes in therapy. Within the repertoire, clones expanded before ART were dominant at all time points. ART was followed by higher diversity that remained below transplant donor controls.

Notes on this clone: Antigen specificity is unknown.

The CDR3 has 17 residues. V lost 3 bases and J lost 8; bases outside the gene matches: 15. CDR1 and CDR2 (germline): KGHSH, LQKENI. The input for sequencing was unsorted PBMCs, taken roughly 2.9 years before starting antiretroviral therapy. V and J are TRBV18 and TRBJ1-1, with TRBD1 identical over 10 bases. The clonotype was recovered from a woman in her thirties with HIV. The CDR3 reads CASSPISFGQGVREAFF. In DNA, the CDR3 is TGTGCCAGCTCACCGATCTCCTTTGGACAGGGGGTAAGGGAAGCTTTCTTT. Full variable domain (remainder filled in from reference TRBV18 and TRBJ1-1): NAGVMQNPRHLVRRRGQEARLRCSPMKGHSHVYWYRQLPEEGLKFMVYLQKENIIDESGMPKERFSAEFPKEGPSILRIQQVVRGDSAAYFCASSPISFGQGVREAFFGQGTRLTVV.